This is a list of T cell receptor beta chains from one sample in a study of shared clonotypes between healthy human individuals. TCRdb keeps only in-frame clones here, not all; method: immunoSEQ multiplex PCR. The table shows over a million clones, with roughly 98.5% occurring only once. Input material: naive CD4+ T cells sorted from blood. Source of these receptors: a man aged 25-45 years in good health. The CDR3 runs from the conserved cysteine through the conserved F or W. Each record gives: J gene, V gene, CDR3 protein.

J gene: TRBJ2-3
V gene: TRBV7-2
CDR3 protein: CASSSIVADTQYF

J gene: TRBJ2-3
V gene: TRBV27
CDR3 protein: CASRVTNADTQYF

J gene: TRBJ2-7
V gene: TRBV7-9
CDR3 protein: CASSPRGGRSYEQYF

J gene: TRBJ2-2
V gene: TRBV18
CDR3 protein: CASSPSGTDTGELFF

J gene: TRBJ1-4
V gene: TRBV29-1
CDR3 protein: CSVERWSGSRTNEKLFF

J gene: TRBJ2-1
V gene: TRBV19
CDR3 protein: CASSDNEQFF

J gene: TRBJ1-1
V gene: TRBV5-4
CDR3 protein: CASSSGHGTEAFF

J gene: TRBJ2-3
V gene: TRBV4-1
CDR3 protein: CASSHSLEGQGSDTQYF

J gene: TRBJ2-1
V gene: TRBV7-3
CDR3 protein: CASSLGGQGYNEQFF

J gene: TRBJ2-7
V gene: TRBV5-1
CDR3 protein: CASSLPTSGVGNEQYF

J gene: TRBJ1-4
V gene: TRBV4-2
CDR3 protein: CASSQVEGREKLFF

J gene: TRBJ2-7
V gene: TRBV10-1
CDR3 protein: CASRAGGEYEQYF

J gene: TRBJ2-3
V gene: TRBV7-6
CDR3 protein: CASSLGATGSTDTQYF